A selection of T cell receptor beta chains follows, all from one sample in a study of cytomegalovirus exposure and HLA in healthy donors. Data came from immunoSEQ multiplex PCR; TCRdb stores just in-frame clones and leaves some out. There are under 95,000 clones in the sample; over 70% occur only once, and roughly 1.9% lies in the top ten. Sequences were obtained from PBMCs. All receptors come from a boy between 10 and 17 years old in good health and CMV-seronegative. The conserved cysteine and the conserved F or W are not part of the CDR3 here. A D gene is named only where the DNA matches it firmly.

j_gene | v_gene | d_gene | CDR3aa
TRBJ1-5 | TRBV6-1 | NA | ASSGLDSGNQPQH
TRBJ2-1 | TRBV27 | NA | ASSTSGQSGNEQF
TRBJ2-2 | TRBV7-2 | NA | ASSRSGSGRTGELF
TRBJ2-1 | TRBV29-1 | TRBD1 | SVRTGNNNEQF
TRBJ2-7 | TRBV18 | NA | ASSPPRPRSYEQY
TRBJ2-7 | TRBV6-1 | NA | ASSGDTGSTYEQY
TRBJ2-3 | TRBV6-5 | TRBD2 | ASRPGLAADTQY
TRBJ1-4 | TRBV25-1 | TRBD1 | ASSDPGQRNEKLF
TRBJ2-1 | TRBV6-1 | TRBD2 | ASSEAPSGRINEQF
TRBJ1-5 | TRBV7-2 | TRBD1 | ASSPGQGARRQH
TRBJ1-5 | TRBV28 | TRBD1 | ASSNSDRGGNQPQH
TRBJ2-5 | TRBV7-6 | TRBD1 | ASSLGQPQETQY
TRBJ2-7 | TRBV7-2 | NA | ASSYRGTAYEQY
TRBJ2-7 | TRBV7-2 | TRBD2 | ASSSLAFSSYEQY
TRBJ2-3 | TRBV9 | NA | ASSVGLADTQY
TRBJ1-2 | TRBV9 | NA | ASSVEAGLYGYT
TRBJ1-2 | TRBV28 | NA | ASSPQGWGKNLGYT
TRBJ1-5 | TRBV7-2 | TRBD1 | ASSLTGGYQPQH
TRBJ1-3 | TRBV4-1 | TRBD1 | ASSHWTGDGNTIY
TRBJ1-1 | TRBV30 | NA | AGDWSTEAF
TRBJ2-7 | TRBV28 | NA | ASSLSRNYEQY
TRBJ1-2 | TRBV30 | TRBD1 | AYLDRGANYGYT
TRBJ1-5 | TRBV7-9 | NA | ASSLNADQPQH
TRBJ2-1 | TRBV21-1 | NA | ASSKVKASNEQF
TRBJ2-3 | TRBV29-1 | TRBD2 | SVEPSGHGTDTQY
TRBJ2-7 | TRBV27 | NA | ASRLDSRVALEQY
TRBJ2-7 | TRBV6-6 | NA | ASSYSEPSSYEQY
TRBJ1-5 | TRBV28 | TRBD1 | ASQQGFEPQH
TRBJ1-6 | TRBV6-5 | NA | ASSYFPGSPLH
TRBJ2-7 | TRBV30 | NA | AWGGLFSNYEQY
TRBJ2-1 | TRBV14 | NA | ASSQESYNEQF
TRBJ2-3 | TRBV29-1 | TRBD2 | SVEAGGPPDTQY
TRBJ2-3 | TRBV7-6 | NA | ASSSGTSTDTQY
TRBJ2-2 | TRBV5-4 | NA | ASSGQAIGDGELF
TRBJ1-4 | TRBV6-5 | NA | ASSYSSGLREKLF
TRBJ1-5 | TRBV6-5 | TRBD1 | ASSPGTGFQPQH
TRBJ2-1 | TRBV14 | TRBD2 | ASSQDSLLADSYNEQF
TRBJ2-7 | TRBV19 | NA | ASSITEASREQY
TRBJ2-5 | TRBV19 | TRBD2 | ASSEVQGGTETQY
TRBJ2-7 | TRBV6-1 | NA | ASSSFRLAYEQY
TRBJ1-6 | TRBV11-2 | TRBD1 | ASSPVGTGKSPLH